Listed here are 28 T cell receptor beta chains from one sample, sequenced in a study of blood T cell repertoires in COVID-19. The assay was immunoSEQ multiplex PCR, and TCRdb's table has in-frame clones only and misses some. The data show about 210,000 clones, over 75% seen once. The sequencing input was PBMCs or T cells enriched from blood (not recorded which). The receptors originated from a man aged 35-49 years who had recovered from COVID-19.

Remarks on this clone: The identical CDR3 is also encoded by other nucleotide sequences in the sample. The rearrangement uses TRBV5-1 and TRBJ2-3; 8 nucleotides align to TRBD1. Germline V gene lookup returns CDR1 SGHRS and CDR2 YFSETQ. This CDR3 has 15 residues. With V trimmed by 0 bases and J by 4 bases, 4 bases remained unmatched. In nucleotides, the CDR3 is TGCGCCAGCAGCTTGGTCTCAGGGGGCGCAGATACGCAGTATTTT. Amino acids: CASSLVSGGADTQYF.

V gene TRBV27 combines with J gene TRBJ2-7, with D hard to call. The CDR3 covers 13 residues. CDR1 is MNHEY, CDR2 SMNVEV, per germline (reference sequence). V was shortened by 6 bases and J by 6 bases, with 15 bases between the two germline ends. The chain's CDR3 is CASSPGANFEQYF. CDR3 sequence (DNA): TGTGCCAGCAGCCCCGGAGCCAACTTCGAGCAGTACTTC.

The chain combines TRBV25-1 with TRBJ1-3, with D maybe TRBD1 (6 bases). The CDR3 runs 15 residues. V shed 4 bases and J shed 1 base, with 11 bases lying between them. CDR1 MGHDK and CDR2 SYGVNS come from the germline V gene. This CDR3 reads CASSGSGASGNTIYF. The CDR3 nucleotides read TGTGCCAGCAGTGGGTCAGGGGCATCTGGAAACACCATATATTTT.

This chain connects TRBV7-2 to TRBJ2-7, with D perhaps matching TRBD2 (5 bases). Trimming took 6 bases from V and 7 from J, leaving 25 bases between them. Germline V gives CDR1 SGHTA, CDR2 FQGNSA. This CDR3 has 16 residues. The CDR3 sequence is CASRLASADLAGEQYF. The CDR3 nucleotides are TGTGCCAGCAGGCTAGCTTCAGCGGACCTGGCCGGGGAGCAGTACTTC. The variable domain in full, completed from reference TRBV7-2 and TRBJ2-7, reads GAGVSQSPSNKVTEKGKDVELRCDPISGHTALYWYRQSLGQGLEFLIYFQGNSAPDKSGLPSDRFSAERTGGSVSTLTIQRTQQEDSAVYLCASRLASADLAGEQYFGPGTRLTVT.

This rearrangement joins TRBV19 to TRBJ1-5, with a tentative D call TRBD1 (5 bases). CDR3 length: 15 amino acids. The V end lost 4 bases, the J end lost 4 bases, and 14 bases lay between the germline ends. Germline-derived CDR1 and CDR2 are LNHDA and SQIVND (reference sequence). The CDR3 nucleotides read TGTGCCAGTAGTACTTTTAGACAGATTAATCAGCCCCAGCATTTT. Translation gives CASSTFRQINQPQHF. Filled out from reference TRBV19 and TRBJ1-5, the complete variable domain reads DGGITQSPKYLFRKEGQNVTLSCEQNLNHDAMYWYRQDPGQGLRLIYYSQIVNDFQKGDIAEGYSVSREKKESFPLTVTSAQKNPTAFYLCASSTFRQINQPQHFGDGTRLSIL.

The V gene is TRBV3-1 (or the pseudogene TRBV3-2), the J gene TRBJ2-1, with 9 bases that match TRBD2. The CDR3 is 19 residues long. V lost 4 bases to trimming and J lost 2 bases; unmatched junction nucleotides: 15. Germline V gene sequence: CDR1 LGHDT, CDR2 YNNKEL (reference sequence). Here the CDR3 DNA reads TGTGCCAGCAGCCCGAGGGGGACTAGCCGCACCGTGACCTACAATGAGCAGTTCTTC. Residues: CASSPRGTSRTVTYNEQFF.

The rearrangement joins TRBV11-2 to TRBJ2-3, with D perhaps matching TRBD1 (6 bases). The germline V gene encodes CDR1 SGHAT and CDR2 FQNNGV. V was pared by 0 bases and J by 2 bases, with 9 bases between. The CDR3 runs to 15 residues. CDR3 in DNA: TGTGCCAGCAGCTTAGACGGGACAAACACAGATACGCAGTATTTT. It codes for CASSLDGTNTDTQYF.

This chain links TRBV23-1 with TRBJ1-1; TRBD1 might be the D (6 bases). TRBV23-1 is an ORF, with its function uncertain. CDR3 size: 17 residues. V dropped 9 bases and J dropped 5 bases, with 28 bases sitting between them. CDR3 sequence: CASMSRDIHPCGTEAFF. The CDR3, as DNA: TGCGCCAGTATGAGCCGGGACATTCATCCTTGTGGGACTGAAGCTTTCTTT.

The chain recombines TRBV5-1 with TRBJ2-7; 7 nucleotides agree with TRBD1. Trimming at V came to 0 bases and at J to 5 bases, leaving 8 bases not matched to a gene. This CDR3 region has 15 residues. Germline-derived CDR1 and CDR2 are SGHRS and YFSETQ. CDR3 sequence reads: CASSLDGTAWDEQYF. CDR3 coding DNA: TGCGCCAGCAGCTTGGACGGGACAGCTTGGGACGAGCAGTACTTC.

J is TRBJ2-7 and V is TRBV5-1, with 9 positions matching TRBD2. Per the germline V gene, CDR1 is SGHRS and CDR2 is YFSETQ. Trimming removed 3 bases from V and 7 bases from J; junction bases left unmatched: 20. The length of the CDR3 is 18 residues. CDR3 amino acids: CASSSSILAGVPSGEQYF. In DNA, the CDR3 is TGCGCCAGCAGCTCGTCAATTTTAGCGGGGGTGCCTTCTGGGGAGCAGTACTTC.

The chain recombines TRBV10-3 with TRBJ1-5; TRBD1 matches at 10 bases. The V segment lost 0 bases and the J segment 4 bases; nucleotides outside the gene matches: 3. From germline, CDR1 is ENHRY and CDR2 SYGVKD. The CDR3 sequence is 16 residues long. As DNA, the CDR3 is TGTGCCATCAGTGAGTCGAGGACAGGGGGTAATCAGCCCCAGCATTTT. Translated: CAISESRTGGNQPQHF.

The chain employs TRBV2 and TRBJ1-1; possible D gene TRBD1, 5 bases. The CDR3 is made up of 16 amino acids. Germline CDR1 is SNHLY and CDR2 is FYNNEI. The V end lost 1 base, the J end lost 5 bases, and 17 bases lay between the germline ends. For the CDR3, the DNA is TGTGCCAGCAGTGAAGGGGCCGGGAGGGGTAGGACTGAAGCTTTCTTT. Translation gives CASSEGAGRGRTEAFF.

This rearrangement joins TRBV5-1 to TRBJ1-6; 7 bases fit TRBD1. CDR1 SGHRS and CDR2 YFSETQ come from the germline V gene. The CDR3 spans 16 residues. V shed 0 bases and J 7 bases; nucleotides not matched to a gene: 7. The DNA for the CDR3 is TGCGCCAGCAGCTTGGAGACAGGGCCCCCCAATTCACCCCTCCACTTT. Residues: CASSLETGPPNSPLHF.

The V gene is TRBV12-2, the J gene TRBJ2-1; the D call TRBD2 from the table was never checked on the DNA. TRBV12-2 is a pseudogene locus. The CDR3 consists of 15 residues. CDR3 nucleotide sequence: TGTGCAAGTCGCTTAGGGTGGACTCAGTACAATGAGCAGTTCTTC. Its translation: CASRLGWTQYNEQFF.

The CDR3 bases are TGTGCCAGCAGCCGTGGACAGGGGTCTCAGCCCCAGCATTTT. As protein: CASSRGQGSQPQHF. J is TRBJ1-5 and V is TRBV7-9, with 9 nucleotides matching TRBD1. The CDR3 spans 14 residues. Germline CDR1 reads SEHNR; CDR2 reads FQNEAQ (reference sequence). With 5 bases clipped from V and 6 bases from J, the junction kept 5 bases outside the gene matches.

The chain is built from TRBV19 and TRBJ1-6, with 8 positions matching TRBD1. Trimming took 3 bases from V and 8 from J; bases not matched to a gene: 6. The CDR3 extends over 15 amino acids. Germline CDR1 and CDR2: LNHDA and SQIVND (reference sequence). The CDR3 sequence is CASSMWQGADSPLHF. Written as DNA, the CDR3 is TGTGCCAGTAGTATGTGGCAGGGGGCGGATTCACCCCTCCACTTT.

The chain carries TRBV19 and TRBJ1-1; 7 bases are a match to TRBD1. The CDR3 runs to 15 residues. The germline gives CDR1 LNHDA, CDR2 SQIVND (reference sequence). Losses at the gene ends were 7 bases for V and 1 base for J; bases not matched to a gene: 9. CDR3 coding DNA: TGTGCCAGTATGATATGGGCAGGGGGGAACACTGAAGCTTTCTTT. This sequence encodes CASMIWAGGNTEAFF.

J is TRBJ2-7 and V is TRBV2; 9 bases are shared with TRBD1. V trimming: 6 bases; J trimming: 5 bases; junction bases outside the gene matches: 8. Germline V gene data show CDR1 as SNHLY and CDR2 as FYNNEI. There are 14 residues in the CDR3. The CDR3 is CASRGGTGYHEQYF. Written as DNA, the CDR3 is TGTGCCAGCAGGGGCGGGACAGGGTACCACGAGCAGTACTTC.

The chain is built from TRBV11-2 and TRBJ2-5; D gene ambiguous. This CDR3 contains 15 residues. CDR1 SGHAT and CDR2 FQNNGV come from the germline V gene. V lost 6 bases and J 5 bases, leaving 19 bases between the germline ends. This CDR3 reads CASRTFIDSEETQYF. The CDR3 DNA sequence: TGTGCCAGCAGAACATTTATAGATTCGGAGGAGACCCAGTACTTC.

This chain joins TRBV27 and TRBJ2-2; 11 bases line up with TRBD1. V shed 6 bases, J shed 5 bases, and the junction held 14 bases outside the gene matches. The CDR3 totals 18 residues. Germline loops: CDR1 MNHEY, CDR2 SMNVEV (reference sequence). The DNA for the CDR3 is TGTGCCAGCAGCCTCCGTGGGACAGGGGGTCTCCTGACCGGGGAGCTGTTTTTT. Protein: CASSLRGTGGLLTGELFF.

This CDR3 is CASSQAGGNSPLHF. The CDR3 DNA follows: TGTGCCAGCAGTCAAGCGGGGGGCAATTCACCCCTCCACTTT. The genes are TRBV28 and TRBJ1-6; maybe TRBD1 (6 bases). The CDR3 covers 14 residues. Germline V gene data show CDR1 as MDHEN and CDR2 as SYDVKM. Deletions cut 5 bases from V and 7 bases from J, with 12 bases between.

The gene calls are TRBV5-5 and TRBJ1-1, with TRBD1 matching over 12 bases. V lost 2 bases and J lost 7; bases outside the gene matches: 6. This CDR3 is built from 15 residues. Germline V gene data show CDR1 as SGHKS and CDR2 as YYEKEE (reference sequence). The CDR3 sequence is CASSFGTGGHFEAFF. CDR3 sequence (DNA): TGTGCCAGCAGCTTCGGGACAGGGGGCCACTTTGAAGCTTTCTTT.

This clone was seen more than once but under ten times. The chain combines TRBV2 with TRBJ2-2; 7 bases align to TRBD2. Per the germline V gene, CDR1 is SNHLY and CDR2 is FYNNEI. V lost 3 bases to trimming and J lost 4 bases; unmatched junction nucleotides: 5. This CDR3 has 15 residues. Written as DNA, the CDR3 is TGTGCCAGCAGTGATCCAGGGAGGGTCACCGGGGAGCTGTTTTTT. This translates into CASSDPGRVTGELFF.

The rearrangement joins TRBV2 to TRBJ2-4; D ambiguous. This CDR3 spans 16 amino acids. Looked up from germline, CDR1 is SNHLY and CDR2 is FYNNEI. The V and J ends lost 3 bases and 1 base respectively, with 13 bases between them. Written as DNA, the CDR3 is TGTGCCAGCAGTGAGAGAGCACTCTACGCCAAAAACATTCAGTACTTC. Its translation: CASSERALYAKNIQYF.

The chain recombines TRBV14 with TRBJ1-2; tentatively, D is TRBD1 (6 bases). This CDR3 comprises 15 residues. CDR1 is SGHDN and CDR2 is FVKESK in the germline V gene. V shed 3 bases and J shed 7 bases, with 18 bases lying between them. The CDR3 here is CASSQSGGLGAGYTF. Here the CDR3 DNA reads TGTGCCAGCAGCCAGAGCGGAGGACTGGGGGCTGGCTACACCTTC. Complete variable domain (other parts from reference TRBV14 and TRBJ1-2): EAGVTQFPSHSVIEKGQTVTLRCDPISGHDNLYWYRRVMGKEIKFLLHFVKESKQDESGMPNNRFLAERTGGTYSTLKVQPAELEDSGVYFCASSQSGGLGAGYTFGSGTRLTVV.

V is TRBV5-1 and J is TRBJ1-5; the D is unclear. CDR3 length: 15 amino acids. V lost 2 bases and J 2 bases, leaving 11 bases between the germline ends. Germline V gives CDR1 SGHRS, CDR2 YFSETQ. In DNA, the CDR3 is TGCGCCAGCAGCTTTAGCGGCCAGGGCAATCAGCCCCAGCATTTT. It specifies CASSFSGQGNQPQHF.

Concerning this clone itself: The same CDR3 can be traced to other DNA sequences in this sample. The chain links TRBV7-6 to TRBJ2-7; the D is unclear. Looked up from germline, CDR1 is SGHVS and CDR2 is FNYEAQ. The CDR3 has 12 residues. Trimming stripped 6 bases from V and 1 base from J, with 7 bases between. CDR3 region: CASSLGSYEQYF. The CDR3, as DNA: TGTGCCAGCAGTCTCGGTTCCTACGAGCAGTACTTC.

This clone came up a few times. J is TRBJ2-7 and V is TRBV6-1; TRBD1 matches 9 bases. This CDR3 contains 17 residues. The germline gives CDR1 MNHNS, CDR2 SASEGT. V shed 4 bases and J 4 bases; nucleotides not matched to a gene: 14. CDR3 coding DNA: TGTGCCAGCAGTGCCTCGGGACAGGGAACCTTTACTTACGAGCAGTACTTC. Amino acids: CASSASGQGTFTYEQYF.